One and the same sample provided the 32 T cell receptor beta chains below, sequenced in a study of immune evolution from preneoplasia to lung adenocarcinoma. Clones were sequenced by immunoSEQ multiplex PCR, and TCRdb holds only the in-frame ones, with some missing. The sample shows 6,000 to 7,500 clones, around 69% of them seen only once. The sample was FFPE lung adenocarcinoma in situ tissue. The receptor source for this set is a donor of 70 years or more with lung adenocarcinoma.

The V and J genes are TRBV27 and TRBJ2-7; D gene uncertain. The CDR3 is 14 residues long. Trimming removed 2 bases at V and 3 bases at J, with 11 bases between. CDR1 is MNHEY, CDR2 SMNVEV, per germline (reference sequence). CDR3 region: CASSLTANNYEQYF. Here the CDR3 DNA reads TGTGCCAGCAGTTTAACAGCCAATAACTACGAGCAGTACTTC.

The CDR3, as DNA: TGTGCCAGCAGCACCCTCCCAAGACAGGTGCAGTTCTTC. It codes for CASSTLPRQVQFF. The chain uses TRBV28 and TRBJ2-1; tentatively, D is TRBD1 (6 bases). Deletions cut 6 bases from V and 12 bases from J, with 18 bases between. This CDR3 has 13 residues. Germline V gene data show CDR1 as MDHEN and CDR2 as SYDVKM.

The J gene is TRBJ2-2, the V gene TRBV4-2, with TRBD2 matching 9 bases. Germline V lookup: CDR1 LGHNA, CDR2 YNFKEQ. The CDR3 covers 17 residues. With V trimmed by 4 bases and J by 3 bases, 9 bases remained unmatched. The CDR3 sequence is CASSPESSGIDTGELFF. The CDR3 DNA is TGTGCCAGCAGCCCTGAGTCTAGCGGGATAGACACCGGGGAGCTGTTTTTT.

This clone was seen once. The chain employs TRBV4-1 and TRBJ1-2; TRBD1 matches at 7 bases. CDR1 and CDR2 from the germline V gene are MGHRA and YSYEKL. The V segment lost 0 bases and the J segment 0 bases; nucleotides outside the gene matches: 4. The CDR3 length is 16 residues. The CDR3 sequence: CASSQEETGTNYGYTF. DNA for the CDR3: TGCGCCAGCAGCCAAGAGGAGACAGGGACTAACTATGGCTACACCTTC.

V gene TRBV6-6 combines with J gene TRBJ1-4, with 7 bases matching TRBD1. The germline CDR1 and CDR2 sequences are MNHNY and SVGAGI (reference sequence). V trimming: 6 bases; J trimming: 8 bases; junction bases outside the gene matches: 12. The CDR3 has 15 residues. The CDR3 spells CASSRQGGAKEKLFF. The CDR3 DNA reads as TGTGCCAGCAGCCGACAGGGTGGTGCCAAAGAAAAACTGTTTTTT.

This clone appeared a few times. The chain couples TRBV6-4 to TRBJ1-1, with D maybe TRBD1 (5 bases). Germline assignment: CDR1 MRHNA and CDR2 SNTAGT. The germline V and J ends were trimmed by 5 bases and 5 bases, with 15 bases remaining between them. This CDR3 comprises 14 residues. Written as DNA, the CDR3 is TGTGCCAGCAGTCCGGGACCGGGAGGTACTGAAGCTTTCTTT. Amino acid sequence: CASSPGPGGTEAFF.

The CDR3 spells CASRYTGTGFTDTQYF. DNA for the CDR3: TGTGCCAGCAGATATACCGGGACAGGATTCACAGATACGCAGTATTTT. The rearrangement joins TRBV27 to TRBJ2-3; 8 bases map to TRBD1. The CDR3 sequence is 16 residues long. V gave up 6 bases and J gave up 2 bases; unmatched junction bases: 10. The germline V gene encodes CDR1 MNHEY and CDR2 SMNVEV (reference sequence).

This sequence joins TRBV19 and TRBJ1-1; D uncertain. CDR1 and CDR2 (germline): LNHDA, SQIVND (reference sequence). The CDR3 extends over 14 amino acids. The germline V and J ends were trimmed by 6 bases and 6 bases, with 17 bases remaining between them. The CDR3 protein is CASRADPGGPEAFF. Here the CDR3 DNA reads TGTGCCAGTAGGGCGGATCCCGGAGGACCTGAAGCTTTCTTT.

V and J are TRBV9 and TRBJ2-7, with D possibly TRBD2 on 6 matching bases. This CDR3 is 14 amino acids long. The V and J ends lost 0 bases and 2 bases respectively, with 9 bases between them. From germline, CDR1 is SGDLS and CDR2 YYNGEE. Written as DNA, the CDR3 is TGTGCCAGCAGCGTAGAGGGACTTGCCTACGAGCAGTACTTC. Translating it yields CASSVEGLAYEQYF.

Judged by abundance, this clone is large. The chain combines TRBV18 with TRBJ1-4; D uncertain. The ends were cut back, 6 bases at V and 0 bases at J, with 14 bases in the middle. CDR3 length equals 16 residues. Germline CDR1 reads KGHSH; CDR2 reads LQKENI. The CDR3 spells CASSRSNSATNEKLFF. CDR3 coding DNA: TGTGCCAGCTCCCGGAGTAACAGTGCAACTAATGAAAAACTGTTTTTT.

This chain uses TRBV9 with TRBJ1-1; weak D call: TRBD1 (5 bases). The CDR3 is 14 amino acids. Germline values: CDR1 SGDLS, CDR2 YYNGEE. V lost 0 bases and J lost 3, with 9 bases in between. The DNA of the CDR3 is TGTGCCAGCAGCGTAGATCGGGGGGACACTGAAGCTTTCTTT. This sequence encodes CASSVDRGDTEAFF.

V gene TRBV20-1 combines with J gene TRBJ2-7; 7 bases fit TRBD2. The CDR3 has 11 residues. J was trimmed by 3 bases and V by 5 bases; bases with no gene match: 1. Germline loops: CDR1 DFQATT, CDR2 SNEGSKA (reference sequence). The chain's CDR3 is CSARDYYEQYF. The CDR3 DNA sequence: TGCAGTGCTCGGGACTACTACGAGCAGTACTTC.

The chain has TRBV7-9 and TRBJ2-3; perhaps TRBD2 as D (6 bases). Germline CDR1 and CDR2: SEHNR and FQNEAQ (reference sequence). The V end was cut by 6 bases, the J end by 3 bases, with 16 bases between. The CDR3 consists of 15 residues. The CDR3, as DNA: TGTGCCAGCAGTCTAGGGTCCGGGACTACAGATACGCAGTATTTT. Its protein product is CASSLGSGTTDTQYF.

The CDR3 bases are TGTGCCAGCAGCTGGCCGCCGAGCGGGGCTCCCGAAAACATTCAGTACTTC. Translating it yields CASSWPPSGAPENIQYF. The rearrangement uses TRBV7-9 and TRBJ2-4, with TRBD2 matching 7 bases. The CDR3 spans 17 residues. V was clipped by 4 bases and J by 5 bases; unmatched bases: 14. In germline, CDR1 is SEHNR, CDR2 FQNEAQ (reference sequence).

The chain is built from TRBV5-1 and TRBJ1-5; perhaps TRBD1 as D (6 bases). Germline CDR1 SGHRS, CDR2 YFSETQ. The CDR3 is 13 amino acids. Trimming removed 5 bases from V and 7 bases from J, with 13 bases in between. CDR3 protein: CASSLGGRQPQHF. The CDR3 region has the DNA TGCGCCAGCAGTCTGGGGGGCAGACAGCCCCAGCATTTT.

The chain links TRBV7-9 to TRBJ1-2; D gene uncertain. The germline V and J ends were trimmed by 4 bases and 3 bases, with 6 bases remaining between them. Per germline, CDR1 SEHNR and CDR2 FQNEAQ (reference sequence). The CDR3 has 12 amino acids. This chain's CDR3 is CASSYRDYGYTF. The CDR3 bases are TGTGCCAGCAGCTACCGGGACTATGGCTACACCTTC.

This clone has more than one count but fewer than ten. The gene calls are TRBV6-1 and TRBJ1-1; D perhaps matches TRBD1 (5 bases). Germline V gene lookup returns CDR1 MNHNS and CDR2 SASEGT. The length of the CDR3 is 13 residues. V was clipped by 4 bases and J by 5 bases, with 11 bases between them. The CDR3 DNA reads TGTGCCAGCAGTGTTAGGGGAGGAACTGAAGCTTTCTTT. This gives the protein CASSVRGGTEAFF.

The genes are TRBV2 and TRBJ1-5, with D hard to call. With 1 base removed from V and 1 base from J, the gap between germline ends came to 2 bases. The germline CDR1 and CDR2 sequences are SNHLY and FYNNEI. This CDR3 region has 13 residues. The CDR3 DNA is TGTGCCAGCAGTGAAGGGAGCAATCAGCCCCAGCATTTT. As protein: CASSEGSNQPQHF.

The CDR3 loop reads CASAPQWGNTEAFF. As DNA, the CDR3 is TGTGCTAGTGCCCCGCAATGGGGGAACACTGAAGCTTTCTTT. V is TRBV12-5 and J is TRBJ1-1, with D hard to call. In germline, CDR1 is LGHNT, CDR2 FRNRAP. The CDR3 sequence is 14 residues long. Trimming shortened V by 7 bases and J by 1 base, and 13 bases separated the two germline ends.

This clone was seen once. The rearrangement joins TRBV2 to TRBJ2-3; D is perhaps TRBD1 or TRBD2 (5 bases each). The CDR3 is 13 amino acids. The germline V and J ends were trimmed by 6 bases and 0 bases, with 7 bases remaining between them. CDR1 and CDR2 from the germline V gene are SNHLY and FYNNEI. The DNA of the CDR3 is TGTGCCAGCAGGGGACCGAGCACAGATACGCAGTATTTT. As protein: CASRGPSTDTQYF.

Sample share makes this clone medium-sized. V is TRBV6-5 and J is TRBJ1-5; TRBD1 aligns across 7 bases. Trimming cost V 2 bases and J 5 bases; bases outside gene matches: 6. The CDR3 length is 15 residues. Germline CDR1 MNHEY, CDR2 SVGAGI. CDR3 loop: CASSYTTGIDQPQHF. CDR3 DNA sequence: TGTGCCAGCAGTTACACGACAGGGATAGATCAGCCCCAGCATTTT.

The rearrangement joins TRBV11-2 to TRBJ1-1; no reliable D call. V dropped 1 base and J dropped 7 bases, with 7 bases sitting between them. Germline loops: CDR1 SGHAT, CDR2 FQNNGV. The CDR3 is 12 residues long. CDR3 loop: CASSLAQLEAFF. CDR3 nucleotides: TGTGCCAGCAGCTTAGCCCAGCTTGAAGCTTTCTTT.

The rearrangement uses TRBV18 and TRBJ1-2, with D perhaps matching TRBD1 (6 bases). V gave up 0 bases and J gave up 6 bases, with 14 bases separating them. The CDR3 totals 15 residues. Germline values: CDR1 KGHSH, CDR2 LQKENI. The CDR3 sequence is CASSPPGARRDGYTF. CDR3 sequence (DNA): TGTGCCAGCTCACCACCGGGGGCCCGTCGCGATGGCTACACCTTC.

This clone was counted once. The genes are TRBV6-5 and TRBJ2-1; D call uncertain. This CDR3 has 16 residues. Germline CDR1 reads MNHEY; CDR2 reads SVGAGI. Trimming cost V 0 bases and J 4 bases, with 13 bases left between them. The CDR3 spells CASSYSNSNGYNEQFF. CDR3 nucleotide sequence: TGTGCCAGCAGTTACTCGAACTCAAATGGATACAATGAGCAGTTCTTC.

The chain has TRBV29-1 and TRBJ2-7, with 10 positions matching TRBD1. The junction had 3 bases not matched to a gene; V was cut back by 8 bases and J by 2 bases. This CDR3 is 12 amino acids long. Germline V gene lookup returns CDR1 SQVTM and CDR2 ANQGSEA. The CDR3 loop is CSTGQGAYEQYF. In DNA form, the CDR3 reads TGCAGCACCGGACAGGGGGCCTACGAGCAGTACTTC.

This clone showed up just once. J is TRBJ1-6 and V is TRBV28; D unclear. The CDR3 totals 15 residues. Trimming left V 7 bases short and J 6 bases short, with 16 bases between. Per the germline V gene, CDR1 is MDHEN and CDR2 is SYDVKM. CDR3 in DNA: TGTGCCAGCACCCGGGAGGGAGGAGGTAATTCACCCCTCCACTTT. Amino acid sequence: CASTREGGGNSPLHF.

This clone has just one count. For the CDR3, the DNA is TGTGCCAGCAGCAAAACAGGGCCCCAAGAGACCCAGTACTTC. This gives the protein CASSKTGPQETQYF. This chain uses TRBV6-6 with TRBJ2-5, with a possible D match to TRBD1 (6 bases). The CDR3 sequence is 14 residues long. Germline V gives CDR1 MNHNY, CDR2 SVGAGI (reference sequence). The V gene lost 6 bases and the J gene lost 1 base, with 12 bases spanning the gap.

The genes are TRBV5-1 and TRBJ1-6, with unresolved D. The CDR3 spans 14 residues. With 4 bases removed from V and 8 bases from J, the gap between germline ends came to 13 bases. Per germline, CDR1 SGHRS and CDR2 YFSETQ. CDR3 nucleotides: TGCGCCAGCAGCACGAGGACGGGAGATTCACCCCTCCACTTT. This sequence encodes CASSTRTGDSPLHF.

This chain links TRBV19 with TRBJ2-5; no clear D. CDR1 and CDR2 (germline): LNHDA, SQIVND (reference sequence). This CDR3 spans 14 amino acids. The ends were cut back, 3 bases at V and 0 bases at J, with 8 bases in the middle. The CDR3 spells CASSIKADQETQYF. In DNA form, the CDR3 reads TGTGCCAGTAGTATCAAGGCCGACCAAGAGACCCAGTACTTC.

The V gene is TRBV6-1, the J gene TRBJ2-5, with D possibly being TRBD1 or TRBD2 (6 bases each). Trimming shortened V by 5 bases and J by 4 bases, and 17 bases separated the two germline ends. This CDR3 has 15 residues. The germline CDR1 and CDR2 sequences are MNHNS and SASEGT. CDR3 loop: CASSSRGVSRETQYF. The CDR3 coding sequence is TGTGCCAGCAGTTCAAGGGGGGTTAGTCGAGAGACCCAGTACTTC.

This sequence joins TRBV19 and TRBJ1-5; unclear D gene. The germline V gene has CDR1 LNHDA and CDR2 SQIVND (reference sequence). The CDR3 spans 15 residues. Trimming took 5 bases from V and 0 from J, leaving 11 bases between them. The CDR3 DNA reads as TGTGCCAGTAGTCCTCCAGCTTATAGCAATCAGCCCCAGCATTTT. Translated, it gives CASSPPAYSNQPQHF.

This rearrangement joins TRBV2 to TRBJ2-4; D is possibly TRBD2 (5 bases). CDR3 length: 15 residues. CDR1 and CDR2 from the germline V gene are SNHLY and FYNNEI. V shed 1 base and J shed 0 bases, with 7 bases lying between them. The CDR3 region is CASSEGRSAKNIQYF. CDR3 sequence (DNA): TGTGCCAGCAGTGAAGGGAGGTCAGCCAAAAACATTCAGTACTTC.